This TCR beta chain emerged from a study of blood T cell repertoires in COVID-19. In the source study's methods: The authors estimated nucleated cell counts from reference gene primer amplification. Sequenced by immunoSEQ multiplex PCR; TCRdb stores in-frame clones only, minus some. The D gene and trimming were derived from the DNA, and the V and J assignments and clone size from that table. The sample has under 250,000 clones; around four fifths are singletons. V lost 4 bases and J lost 9; bases outside the gene matches: 5. This CDR3 region has 13 residues. Germline values: CDR1 MNHEY, CDR2 SMNVEV (reference sequence).

This chain links TRBV27 with TRBJ2-1; 8 bases fit TRBD2. Sequencing used peripheral blood. The origin of this receptor is a woman in her 70s with COVID-19, enrolled during active disease. CDR3 nucleotide sequence: TGTGCCAGCAGTTCCTCGGGAGGGGTTGAGCAGTTCTTC. Protein product: CASSSSGGVEQFF.